What follows are 8 T cell receptor beta chains derived from one specimen sequenced in a study of blood T cell repertoires in COVID-19. TCRdb's table, derived via immunoSEQ multiplex PCR, lists solely in-frame clones and lacks some. Among fewer than 130,000 clones listed, more than 75% were seen once. Sequenced sample: peripheral blood. All receptors come from a woman aged 45-59 years with acute or convalescent COVID-19.

The rearrangement uses TRBV11-2 and TRBJ2-1; 10 bases map to TRBD1. The V segment lost 5 bases and the J segment 8 bases; nucleotides outside the gene matches: 9. The CDR3 sequence is 15 residues long. CDR1 and CDR2 from the germline V gene are SGHAT and FQNNGV. The DNA of the CDR3 is TGTGCCAGCAGCGGAGGGACAGGGGTGAGGTATGAGCAGTTCTTC. The encoded protein is CASSGGTGVRYEQFF.

The chain combines TRBV3-1 (or the pseudogene TRBV3-2) with TRBJ2-2; perhaps TRBD2 as D (6 bases). V lost 1 base and J 4 bases, leaving 16 bases between the germline ends. This CDR3 region has 17 residues. The germline V gene encodes CDR1 LGHDT and CDR2 YNNKEL (reference sequence). CDR3 region: CASSQGWASGPTGELFF. For the CDR3, the DNA is TGTGCCAGCAGCCAAGGTTGGGCCAGCGGGCCCACCGGGGAGCTGTTTTTT.

The rearrangement joins TRBV28 to TRBJ1-4; tentative D call: TRBD1 (5 bases). From germline, CDR1 is MDHEN and CDR2 SYDVKM. With 4 bases removed from V and 7 bases from J, the gap between germline ends came to 16 bases. The CDR3 contains 15 residues. CDR3 DNA: TGTGCCAGCAGTTCCCCGGGGGGGGTGGTTGAAAAACTGTTTTTT. It yields the protein CASSSPGGVVEKLFF.

The chain joins TRBV25-1 to TRBJ2-1; weak D call: TRBD2 (6 bases). This CDR3 contains 17 residues. The germline gives CDR1 MGHDK, CDR2 SYGVNS. Trimming pared 4 bases from V and 0 bases from J, leaving 16 bases between. Here the CDR3 reads CASSVGGASVSYNEQFF. The CDR3 DNA reads as TGTGCCAGCAGTGTGGGTGGCGCTAGCGTCTCCTACAATGAGCAGTTCTTC.

This rearrangement joins TRBV7-2 to TRBJ2-3; D might be TRBD2 (6 bases). The CDR3 has 14 residues. Germline V gives CDR1 SGHTA, CDR2 FQGNSA. Trimming took off 0 bases at V and 4 bases at J, with 8 bases between the two ends. CDR3 nucleotide sequence: TGTGCCAGCAGCTTAGCGGGAGGCGCAGATACGCAGTATTTT. Translation gives CASSLAGGADTQYF.

The J gene is TRBJ1-4, the V gene TRBV13, with D possibly being TRBD1 (6 bases). This CDR3 has 14 residues. The V end was cut by 4 bases, the J end by 8 bases, with 14 bases between. Germline CDR1 is PRHDT and CDR2 is FYEKMQ (reference sequence). The CDR3 bases are TGTGCCAGCAGCTGGGTCGGGGGGCGCGAAAAACTGTTTTTT. Protein product: CASSWVGGREKLFF.

This clone showed up just once. The chain carries TRBV7-6 and TRBJ1-4, with D possibly matching TRBD1 (5 bases). This CDR3 region has 16 residues. Trimming took off 1 base at V and 8 bases at J, with 17 bases between the two ends. Germline V gene sequence: CDR1 SGHVS, CDR2 FNYEAQ. As DNA, the CDR3 is TGTGCCAGCAGCTTAGGGGGGGGACGCGGAGGAGAAAAACTGTTTTTT. Its protein product is CASSLGGGRGGEKLFF.

This sequence joins TRBV19 and TRBJ1-3, with TRBD1 identical over 7 bases. The V segment lost 10 bases and the J segment 9 bases; nucleotides outside the gene matches: 6. The CDR3 extends over 11 amino acids. Germline V gene lookup returns CDR1 LNHDA and CDR2 SQIVND (reference sequence). The CDR3 nucleotides read TGTGCCACCTACCAGGGGGGCACCATATATTTT. As protein: CATYQGGTIYF.